This T cell receptor (beta chain) is drawn from a study of blood T cell repertoires in COVID-19. Turning to the study itself: The origin of the acute and convalescent COVID-19 samples was the United States, Italy and Spain. T cells, B-cell-depleted T cells, or PBMCs provided the cDNA or gDNA that served as material.

Original handling: Estimation of nucleated cell counts relied on the amplification of reference gene primers. Profiling relied on immunoSEQ multiplex PCR, and the TCRdb table lists in-frame clones only, not all of them. V and J calls and clone size are given by that table; D and trimming were obtained from the DNA. The table shows about 110,000 clones, with 75% to 85% occurring only once. Trimming shortened V by 4 bases and J by 10 bases, and 18 bases separated the two germline ends. CDR1 is SGHDT, CDR2 YYEEEE, per germline. The CDR3 is made up of 15 amino acids. The J gene is TRBJ1-6, the V gene TRBV5-6; D possibly corresponds to TRBD1 (6 bases). Input material: peripheral blood. The origin of this receptor is an older man with acute or convalescent COVID-19. As DNA, the CDR3 is TGTGCCAGCAGCACCTGGGGAGGGGGAAGCTCACCCCTCCACTTT. Translating it yields CASSTWGGGSSPLHF.